This entry is about one T cell receptor (beta chain). Its antigen specificity is not known. No base qualities exist here, and no much larger clone lies one base off it. TCRbeta CDR3 regions were amplified from genomic DNA using the immunoSEQ Assay, a bias-controlled multiplex PCR. The authors processed their data as follows. The number of nucleated cells in each sample was estimated from the amplification of reference gene primers within the assay. To quantify the absolute abundance of each unique TCRbeta CDR3 rearrangement, sequence reads were collapsed and filtered. For each sample, productive Simpson clonality was calculated by taking the square root of Simpson's diversity index across productive rearrangements. The table was pulled from immuneACCESS by TCRdb, which kept in-frame rearrangements only. Such tables lose some clones; where checked, under half of the loss comes from unresolved V genes, and the rest has no known cause. That table gives V, J and clone size, and the DNA gave D and trimming. For this sample the table gives about 230,000 clones, of which less than 85% were detected only once. The ten biggest clones cover 1.8% of the sample.

In the prospective study, participants were roughly 18 to 100 years old, resided in under 30 geographic areas of the United States, and were enrolled through a virtual design. To assign participants to cohorts, the prospective study relied on clinical history that participants themselves reported in a screening survey and a study questionnaire. Recovered participants in ImmuneRACE Cohort 3 were defined as having two consecutive negative NP/OP PCR tests, clearance from a healthcare professional, or resolution of symptoms. In the prospective study, mobile phlebotomists collected whole blood, serum and a nasopharyngeal or oropharyngeal swab from each participant. Over an approximately 2-month period, participants in the prospective study had the option of providing additional blood draws and questionnaires. Prospective study blood samples were shipped either frozen or at room temperature before DNA extraction.

The junction carries 16 bases between V and J, which are trimmed by 0 bases and 7 bases respectively. The germline V gene yields LGHNA for CDR1 and YSLEER for CDR2. The CDR3 holds 16 amino acids from the cysteine to the phenylalanine. Only the CDR3 region is kept as DNA, spanning 48 bases read in frame from base 1. This sample is part of a study of blood T cell repertoires in COVID-19 (TCRdb year 2020). Broadly, across the study: Collaborator samples came from the United States, Italy and Spain and covered acute and convalescent phases of COVID-19. HLA class I and class II types, where available, came from metadata supplied by the sample provider rather than from assay-based typing. Deeply sampled blood TCRbeta repertoires from subjects exposed to, actively infected with, or recovered from COVID-19 were included in the dataset. The repertoires were made available in a free public database intended to serve as a resource for research on the immune response to SARS-CoV-2. The prospective study material was composed of cDNA or gDNA derived from T cells, B-cell-depleted T cells, or PBMCs. Samples came from the ongoing ImmuneRACE study (first 160 participants) plus 1,254 subjects from 6 global collaborators. A de-identified subject ID, COVID-19 status, age in years and sex were almost always included in the sample metadata. The paper's findings and limits, for the study overall: The quantity of clinical and demographic metadata differed by source and by participant and was supplied without curation.

Sequencing used PBMCs or T cells enriched from blood (not recorded which). This sequence was found in a man aged 60-69 years who had recovered from COVID-19. The chain is encoded by TRBV4-3 joined to TRBJ1-5; TRBD1 could be the D gene, as 5 bases match. Read as DNA, the sequence is TGCGCCAGCAGCCAAGACGCGGTCGGGGGAGGGCAGCCCCAGCATTTT. The resulting protein is CASSQDAVGGGQPQHF.